Presented here are 17 T cell receptor beta chains from one specimen sequenced in a study of regulatory and conventional T cells in RAG deficiency. Genomic DNA came from blood conventional CD4+ T cells gated CD25-low CD127-high. Repertoires were generated with immunoSEQ multiplex PCR, while TCRdb's copy carries only in-frame clones and drops some. This table holds 22,000 or so clones, 85% to 95% found once. These data were also filed under a second study, of regulatory T cells. From that second work: The PCR used 52 TRBV and 13 TRBJ primers.

Material for sequencing was CD4+ T cells sorted from blood. All receptors come from a human donor in good health.

The chain joins TRBV27 to TRBJ2-3; 8 nucleotides match TRBD2. Germline lookup yields CDR1 MNHEY and CDR2 SMNVEV (reference sequence). This CDR3 comprises 15 residues. V dropped 9 bases and J dropped 6; count of bases not matched to a gene: 14. The CDR3 nucleotides are TGTGCCAGGACCACACTAGCGGAGGCGACTGATACGCAGTATTTT. This gives the protein CARTTLAEATDTQYF.

The genes are TRBV5-6 and TRBJ1-5; weak D call: TRBD1 (6 bases). Trimming cost V 0 bases and J 7 bases, with 11 bases left between them. Germline V gene lookup returns CDR1 SGHDT and CDR2 YYEEEE. CDR3 length: 14 amino acids. The CDR3 DNA reads TGTGCCAGCAGCTTGGCTGGGGGGCGCCAGCCCCAGCATTTT. It yields the protein CASSLAGGRQPQHF.

V is TRBV30 and J is TRBJ2-5; the D call may be TRBD1 or TRBD2 (5 bases each). This CDR3 spans 15 amino acids. The germline gives CDR1 GTSNPN, CDR2 SVGIG (reference sequence). Trimming stripped 2 bases from V and 11 bases from J, with 24 bases between. The CDR3 reads CAWSYAGTARLGQYF. The CDR3 bases are TGTGCCTGGAGTTACGCCGGGACGGCCAGGCTGGGGCAGTACTTC.

The chain couples TRBV7-2 to TRBJ1-3; no clear D gene. The CDR3 has 15 residues. Germline V gives CDR1 SGHTA, CDR2 FQGNSA. Trimming took off 4 bases at V and 2 bases at J, with 12 bases between the two ends. CDR3 region: CASSSHRDTGNTIYF. The CDR3 DNA is TGTGCCAGCAGCTCACACCGGGATACTGGAAACACCATATATTTT.

This sequence joins TRBV6-5 and TRBJ2-1; D is possibly TRBD1 or TRBD2 (6 bases each). CDR3 length: 15 residues. V shed 2 bases and J shed 3 bases, with 11 bases lying between them. CDR1 MNHEY and CDR2 SVGAGI come from the germline V gene. CDR3 in DNA: TGTGCCAGCAGTTACGGCAGGGGACTCTACAATGAGCAGTTCTTC. Its translation is CASSYGRGLYNEQFF.

This rearrangement joins TRBV5-5 to TRBJ2-4; D gene ambiguous. CDR3 length: 16 amino acids. Germline loops: CDR1 SGHKS, CDR2 YYEKEE (reference sequence). The V gene lost 0 bases and the J gene lost 6 bases, with 16 bases spanning the gap. The CDR3 sequence is CASSLEGRHSSNIQYF. The CDR3 DNA follows: TGTGCCAGCAGCTTGGAGGGCAGACACTCATCAAACATTCAGTACTTC. The entire variable domain, with the rest obtained from reference TRBV5-5 and TRBJ2-4, is as follows: DAGVTQSPTHLIKTRGQQVTLRCSPISGHKSVSWYQQVLGQGPQFIFQYYEKEERGRGNFPDRFSARQFPNYSSELNVNALLLGDSALYLCASSLEGRHSSNIQYFGAGTRLSVL.

The V call is TRBV6-5, the J call TRBJ2-3, with D unresolved. V lost 0 bases to trimming and J lost 10 bases, with 11 bases between them. The CDR3 totals 13 residues. Germline V gene sequence: CDR1 MNHEY, CDR2 SVGAGI. CDR3 protein: CASSYSGSGAQYF. CDR3 sequence (DNA): TGTGCCAGCAGTTACTCGGGATCGGGTGCGCAGTATTTT.

This chain uses TRBV28 with TRBJ2-7; 14 nucleotides align to TRBD2. CDR1 is MDHEN and CDR2 is SYDVKM in the germline V gene. The CDR3 covers 16 residues. Trimming cost V 7 bases and J 2 bases; bases outside gene matches: 7. CDR3 residues: CASIQTSGREAYEQYF. CDR3 sequence (DNA): TGTGCCAGCATTCAGACTAGCGGGAGGGAGGCCTACGAGCAGTACTTC.

The chain joins TRBV9 to TRBJ2-2; 12 positions agree with TRBD2. CDR1 is SGDLS and CDR2 is YYNGEE in the germline V gene. The trim removed 4 bases at V and 4 bases at J, leaving 11 bases unmatched. The CDR3 totals 18 residues. The CDR3 sequence: CASSTRELAGGSTGELFF. Here the CDR3 DNA reads TGTGCCAGCAGCACACGGGAACTAGCGGGGGGCAGCACCGGGGAGCTGTTTTTT.

This chain links TRBV28 with TRBJ1-2; 7 bases are shared with TRBD1. The CDR3 is 14 amino acids. The germline V gene encodes CDR1 MDHEN and CDR2 SYDVKM. After removal of 5 bases from V and 3 bases from J, the junction contained 6 bases not matched to a gene. The CDR3 nucleotides are TGTGCCAGCAGTCAAACAGGACAGGACTATGGCTACACCTTC. The encoded protein is CASSQTGQDYGYTF.

V and J are TRBV10-3 and TRBJ2-1; D remains unclear. Germline V lookup: CDR1 ENHRY, CDR2 SYGVKD. This CDR3 contains 15 residues. Trimming removed 6 bases at V and 0 bases at J, with 12 bases between. The CDR3 DNA sequence: TGTGCCATCAGGGGGTCGACTGGCTCCTACAATGAGCAGTTCTTC. This codes for CAIRGSTGSYNEQFF.

The genes are TRBV2 and TRBJ2-5, with TRBD2 matching over 13 bases. With V trimmed by 8 bases and J by 4 bases, 7 bases remained unmatched. The CDR3 covers 15 residues. Per germline, CDR1 SNHLY and CDR2 FYNNEI. The CDR3 loop is CASHPGLAGRETQYF. The CDR3 nucleotides are TGTGCCAGCCACCCGGGACTAGCGGGACGAGAGACCCAGTACTTC. Variable domain in full (rest from reference TRBV2 and TRBJ2-5): EPEVTQTPSHQVTQMGQEVILRCVPISNHLYFYWYRQILGQKVEFLVSFYNNEISEKSEIFDDQFSVERPDGSNFTLKIRSTKLEDSAMYFCASHPGLAGRETQYFGPGTRLLVL.

V usage is TRBV28 and J usage is TRBJ1-1; possibly TRBD1 for D (6 bases). Trimming removed 6 bases at V and 0 bases at J, with 17 bases between. This CDR3 is 16 amino acids long. Germline CDR1 reads MDHEN; CDR2 reads SYDVKM. For the CDR3, the DNA is TGTGCCAGCAGCTCCTTGGACAGATACATGAACACTGAAGCTTTCTTT. Amino acids: CASSSLDRYMNTEAFF.

This chain uses TRBV10-3 with TRBJ1-1; TRBD1 might be the D (6 bases). Germline V lookup: CDR1 ENHRY, CDR2 SYGVKD. The CDR3 extends over 14 amino acids. V shed 0 bases and J shed 4 bases, with 9 bases lying between them. Here the CDR3 DNA reads TGTGCCATCAGTGAGTCAGAAGGGGGCACTGAAGCTTTCTTT. Its protein product is CAISESEGGTEAFF.

The V gene is TRBV5-5, the J gene TRBJ1-1; D is perhaps TRBD1 (5 bases). Germline V gene lookup returns CDR1 SGHKS and CDR2 YYEKEE (reference sequence). V lost 7 bases, J lost 7 bases, and 17 bases lay in between. The CDR3 extends over 13 amino acids. CDR3 residues: CASAWRGKDEAFF. The CDR3 coding sequence is TGTGCCAGCGCATGGCGGGGGAAGGATGAAGCTTTCTTT. Complete variable domain (other parts from reference TRBV5-5 and TRBJ1-1): DAGVTQSPTHLIKTRGQQVTLRCSPISGHKSVSWYQQVLGQGPQFIFQYYEKEERGRGNFPDRFSARQFPNYSSELNVNALLLGDSALYLCASAWRGKDEAFFGQGTRLTVV.

The rearrangement links TRBV2 to TRBJ2-5; 7 nucleotides line up with TRBD2. The trim removed 1 base at V and 4 bases at J, leaving 9 bases unmatched. CDR1 is SNHLY and CDR2 is FYNNEI in the germline V gene. There are 16 residues in the CDR3. This CDR3 reads CASSEERGSFSETQYF. The CDR3, as DNA: TGTGCCAGCAGTGAAGAGCGGGGCAGCTTCTCAGAGACCCAGTACTTC. The full variable domain, completed using reference TRBV2 and TRBJ2-5, is EPEVTQTPSHQVTQMGQEVILRCVPISNHLYFYWYRQILGQKVEFLVSFYNNEISEKSEIFDDQFSVERPDGSNFTLKIRSTKLEDSAMYFCASSEERGSFSETQYFGPGTRLLVL.

The CDR3 DNA sequence: TGCGCCAGCAGCGATGGGACCGTGAATGAAAAACTGTTTTTT. Translation: CASSDGTVNEKLFF. V gene TRBV5-1 combines with J gene TRBJ1-4, with D perhaps matching TRBD1 (5 bases). V lost 4 bases and J lost 5, with 12 bases in between. The CDR3 has 14 amino acids. Germline V gives CDR1 SGHRS, CDR2 YFSETQ. The complete variable domain, with remaining parts taken from reference TRBV5-1 and TRBJ1-4, reads KAGVTQTPRYLIKTRGQQVTLSCSPISGHRSVSWYQQTPGQGLQFLFEYFSETQRNKGNFPGRFSGRQFSNSRSEMNVSTLELGDSALYLCASSDGTVNEKLFFGSGTQLSVL.